The sequence of this T cell receptor beta chain was determined in a study of response to subunit inactivated influenza vaccine. Overall study findings and caveats: Few additional T cells are recruited per seasonal influenza vaccination, authors suggested.

The CDR3 extends over 15 amino acids. Trimming pared 4 bases from V and 4 bases from J, leaving 14 bases between. Per germline, CDR1 KGHDR and CDR2 SFDVKD. This clonotype was detected ten times or more. Antigen: not known. TCRdb re-derived calls from the RT-PCR reads in MiXCR, one entry per CDR3 protein. The data hold hundreds of thousands of distinct CDR3 sequences, with less than 15% observed a single time. This specimen was PBMCs from blood, taken 14 to 15 days before vaccination. The source is a man in his fifties or sixties who received an inactivated influenza vaccine. The chain employs TRBV24-1 and TRBJ2-3; D is possibly TRBD1 (5 bases). The CDR3 spells CATSDRTKVPDTQYF. The CDR3 nucleotides read TGTGCCACCAGTGACCGGACAAAGGTTCCAGATACGCAGTATTTT.